These 16 T cell receptor beta chains came from one sample sequenced in a study of T cell clones after liver transplantation. Clones were read by immunoSEQ multiplex PCR, and TCRdb kept only the in-frame ones, dropping some. This table holds tens of thousands of clones, about 92% found once. The sequences come from CD4+ T cells from blood, collected around 25 months after liver transplant. The origin of the receptors is a human patient who received a liver transplant. The graft donor may have contributed some T cells.

This rearrangement joins TRBV30 to TRBJ1-1; 8 nucleotides line up with TRBD1. J was trimmed by 4 bases and V by 7 bases; bases with no gene match: 11. This CDR3 contains 14 residues. From germline, CDR1 is GTSNPN and CDR2 SVGIG (reference sequence). CDR3 protein: CASRGDRGTTEAFF. The CDR3 DNA reads TGTGCCTCCCGGGGAGACAGGGGAACCACTGAAGCTTTCTTT.

The genes are TRBV2 and TRBJ2-7; 7 bases map to TRBD1. From germline, CDR1 is SNHLY and CDR2 FYNNEI. V lost 5 bases to trimming and J lost 6 bases; unmatched junction nucleotides: 13. This CDR3 has 15 amino acids. CDR3 nucleotide sequence: TGTGCCAGCAGTACCCAGACAGGGACATTGGCCGAGCAGTACTTC. This translates into CASSTQTGTLAEQYF.

The rearrangement links TRBV11-2 to TRBJ2-5; the D gene could be TRBD1 or TRBD2 (5 bases each). Trimming removed 5 bases at V and 5 bases at J, with 21 bases between. The CDR3 sequence is 16 residues long. The germline V gene has CDR1 SGHAT and CDR2 FQNNGV. The CDR3 protein is CASSRSKDFRGETQYF. In nucleotides, the CDR3 is TGTGCCAGCAGCCGCTCTAAGGACTTCCGGGGCGAGACCCAGTACTTC.

The CDR3 region is CASGDRAWGEQYF. As DNA, the CDR3 is TGTGCCAGCGGGGACAGGGCATGGGGCGAGCAGTACTTC. The chain links TRBV7-2 to TRBJ2-7, with TRBD1 matching over 9 bases. Unmatched junction bases numbered 8, after V lost 8 bases and J lost 6 bases. This CDR3 contains 13 residues. Germline V lookup: CDR1 SGHTA, CDR2 FQGNSA.

The genes are TRBV5-1 and TRBJ2-5, with no clear D. The CDR3 extends over 13 amino acids. The V end was cut by 3 bases, the J end by 1 base, with 7 bases between. Germline-derived CDR1 and CDR2 are SGHRS and YFSETQ. The CDR3 here is CASSSVPQETQYF. CDR3 DNA sequence: TGCGCCAGCAGCTCAGTACCCCAAGAGACCCAGTACTTC. The full variable domain, rest sourced from reference TRBV5-1 and TRBJ2-5, is KAGVTQTPRYLIKTRGQQVTLSCSPISGHRSVSWYQQTPGQGLQFLFEYFSETQRNKGNFPGRFSGRQFSNSRSEMNVSTLELGDSALYLCASSSVPQETQYFGPGTRLLVL.

The genes are TRBV5-1 and TRBJ2-1, with D perhaps matching TRBD2 (6 bases). V dropped 0 bases and J dropped 4 bases, with 14 bases sitting between them. The CDR3 has 16 amino acids. From germline, CDR1 is SGHRS and CDR2 YFSETQ. The CDR3 coding sequence is TGCGCCAGCAGCTTGGTGGGGCGTCGGGGGTACAATGAGCAGTTCTTC. Residues: CASSLVGRRGYNEQFF.

The chain recombines TRBV9 with TRBJ1-4; 8 bases map to TRBD1. V dropped 4 bases and J dropped 4; count of bases not matched to a gene: 6. The CDR3 consists of 15 residues. Germline V gives CDR1 SGDLS, CDR2 YYNGEE. CDR3 amino acids: CASSSRTGSNEKLFF. The CDR3 DNA sequence: TGTGCCAGCAGCTCCCGGACAGGGAGTAATGAAAAACTGTTTTTT. The whole variable domain, filled in from reference TRBV9 and TRBJ1-4, reads DSGVTQTPKHLITATGQRVTLRCSPRSGDLSVYWYQQSLDQGLQFLIQYYNGEERAKGNILERFSAQQFPDLHSELNLSSLELGDSALYFCASSSRTGSNEKLFFGSGTQLSVL.

The V gene is TRBV10-3, the J gene TRBJ2-2; D call uncertain. Trimming took 8 bases from V and 4 from J, leaving 5 bases between them. This CDR3 has 11 residues. Germline-derived CDR1 and CDR2 are ENHRY and SYGVKD. The CDR3 spells CAIVPTGELFF. CDR3 sequence (DNA): TGTGCCATCGTGCCCACCGGGGAGCTGTTTTTT.

This clone has only one observation. The chain couples TRBV11-2 to TRBJ2-7, with D hard to call. V lost 5 bases, J lost 3 bases, and 8 bases lay in between. The germline V gene encodes CDR1 SGHAT and CDR2 FQNNGV. The CDR3 extends over 12 amino acids. CDR3 protein: CASSITDYEQYF. For the CDR3, the DNA is TGTGCCAGCAGCATCACAGACTACGAGCAGTACTTC.

The chain has TRBV11-2 and TRBJ2-1; unclear D gene. V was trimmed by 5 bases and J by 0 bases, leaving 14 bases between them. The CDR3 has 16 amino acids. Looked up from germline, CDR1 is SGHAT and CDR2 is FQNNGV. CDR3 in DNA: TGTGCCAGCAGCCTAGGTGCAGAGAGCTCCTACAATGAGCAGTTCTTC. It yields the protein CASSLGAESSYNEQFF.

This rearrangement joins TRBV5-1 to TRBJ2-1; D is unclear. There are 14 residues in the CDR3. V lost 4 bases, J lost 8 bases, and 16 bases lay in between. CDR1 is SGHRS, CDR2 YFSETQ, per germline. CDR3 amino acids: CASSGRVPGDEQFF. CDR3 nucleotide sequence: TGCGCCAGCAGCGGCCGGGTCCCTGGGGATGAGCAGTTCTTC.

Here the CDR3 reads CASSPRLAGGRHTGELFF. CDR3 nucleotide sequence: TGTGCCAGCTCACCACGCCTAGCGGGAGGGAGGCACACCGGGGAGCTGTTTTTT. The V gene is TRBV18, the J gene TRBJ2-2, with TRBD2 matching 12 bases. J gave up 3 bases and V 1 base, and 6 bases lay outside the gene matches. The CDR3 runs to 18 residues. Germline lookup yields CDR1 KGHSH and CDR2 LQKENI.

This chain connects TRBV9 to TRBJ2-1; 7 bases fit TRBD2. Germline V lookup: CDR1 SGDLS, CDR2 YYNGEE. This CDR3 has 13 residues. Losses at the gene ends were 3 bases for V and 9 bases for J; bases not matched to a gene: 6. The DNA of the CDR3 is TGTGCCAGCAGCGGCCACGGGGAGGGTGAGCAGTTCTTC. Translation: CASSGHGEGEQFF.

The sample holds one count of this clone. The gene calls are TRBV5-1 and TRBJ2-7, with TRBD2 identical over 13 bases. Per the germline V gene, CDR1 is SGHRS and CDR2 is YFSETQ. This CDR3 is 15 amino acids long. V shed 4 bases and J 3 bases; nucleotides not matched to a gene: 4. Written as DNA, the CDR3 is TGCGCCAGCAGCCGTGGGACTAGCGGGGACTACGAGCAGTACTTC. Its translation is CASSRGTSGDYEQYF.

This chain links TRBV29-1 with TRBJ1-1; D is undetermined. The CDR3 extends over 12 amino acids. Germline loops: CDR1 SQVTM, CDR2 ANQGSEA. Trimming stripped 4 bases from V and 6 bases from J, with 12 bases between. CDR3: CSVAVGFSEAFF. The CDR3 DNA follows: TGCAGCGTTGCCGTCGGGTTCTCTGAAGCTTTCTTT.

The chain employs TRBV15 and TRBJ2-3; a weak D match, TRBD2 (5 bases). Trimming stripped 1 base from V and 1 base from J, with 12 bases between. Per the germline V gene, CDR1 is LNHNV and CDR2 is YYDKDF (reference sequence). CDR3 length equals 16 residues. This CDR3 reads CATSRGISGGTDTQYF. The CDR3 DNA reads TGTGCCACCAGCAGAGGGATAAGCGGCGGCACAGATACGCAGTATTTT. The full variable domain, rest sourced from reference TRBV15 and TRBJ2-3, is DAMVIQNPRYQVTQFGKPVTLSCSQTLNHNVMYWYQQKSSQAPKLLFHYYDKDFNNEADTPDNFQSRRPNTSFCFLDIRSPGLGDTAMYLCATSRGISGGTDTQYFGPGTRLTVL.